The text below deals with one TCR beta chain. Its antigen is undetermined. An equimolar mix of two oligonucleotides served as the beta constant-region primer for TRBC1 and TRBC2. The cDNA 3' end received a ligated single-stranded oligonucleotide carrying the SP2 primer and a 12-nucleotide UMI. One entry per CDR3 protein results from TCRdb running MiXCR on the UMI-ligation and nested PCR reads. The data hold about 85,000 distinct CDR3 sequences, with around 13% observed a single time. The data belong to a study of naive and memory T cell subsets. Four subsets defined by CD45RA and CD27 were sorted after CD3, CD4, CD8 and live/dead staining. The CDR3 has 17 amino acids. The germline V gene encodes CDR1 MNHNY and CDR2 SVGAGI (reference sequence). Unmatched junction bases numbered 6, after V lost 0 bases and J lost 1 base. Study results and caveats: Gini index rose across naive, CM, EM and EMRA in CD4 and CD8.

The rearrangement uses TRBV6-6 and TRBJ2-3; 8 bases are shared with TRBD2. The TCR comes from a human donor in good health. The sample was central memory CD4+ T cells from blood. This CDR3 is CASSYSSGGPGTDTQYF. CDR3 nucleotides: TGTGCCAGCAGTTACTCGTCGGGAGGGCCTGGCACAGATACGCAGTATTTT.